A single sample gave rise to the 20 T cell receptor beta chains below, sequenced in a study of cytomegalovirus exposure and HLA in healthy donors listed by TCRdb under 2017. Library method: the immunoSEQ multiplex PCR assay. The multiplex PCR relied on a mix of 60 forward primers for TCR Vbeta segments and 13 reverse primers for TCR Jbeta segments. TCRdb mirrors the immuneACCESS table, restricted to in-frame sequences. Some clones are absent from its copies; in checked studies, under half trace to an unresolved V gene, and the reason for the others is unknown. This sample lists under 150,000 clones; around three quarters were detected once. The ten most abundant clones make up under 3% of the sample. Source material: PBMCs. The source of these receptors is a woman aged 60 to 75 in good health and CMV-seropositive.

The chain joins TRBV5-1 to TRBJ1-4; unclear D gene. CDR3 length: 15 amino acids. The germline CDR1 and CDR2 sequences are SGHRS and YFSETQ. V lost 0 bases, J lost 7 bases, and 13 bases lay in between. Here the CDR3 DNA reads TGCGCCAGCAGCTTGGGCGGAGTTTTAGTTGAAAAACTGTTTTTT. It encodes CASSLGGVLVEKLFF.

The chain uses TRBV9 and TRBJ2-7, with D perhaps matching TRBD1 (6 bases). The CDR3 consists of 14 residues. From germline, CDR1 is SGDLS and CDR2 YYNGEE. Between the trimmed V and J ends, which lost 3 bases and 2 bases, there was a span of 12 bases. CDR3 sequence (DNA): TGTGCCAGCAGCGCCGGGTCAGGGGCCTACGAGCAGTACTTC. Encoded protein: CASSAGSGAYEQYF. Variable domain in full (rest from reference TRBV9 and TRBJ2-7): DSGVTQTPKHLITATGQRVTLRCSPRSGDLSVYWYQQSLDQGLQFLIQYYNGEERAKGNILERFSAQQFPDLHSELNLSSLELGDSALYFCASSAGSGAYEQYFGPGTRLTVT.

The gene calls are TRBV27 and TRBJ2-1; D ambiguous. Trimming pared 3 bases from V and 7 bases from J, leaving 16 bases between. The CDR3 length is 15 residues. Germline CDR1 MNHEY, CDR2 SMNVEV (reference sequence). The CDR3 region is CASSFNTPTTNEQFF. CDR3 nucleotide sequence: TGTGCCAGCAGTTTTAACACCCCAACTACAAATGAGCAGTTCTTC.

This clone was counted only a few times. The genes are TRBV5-6 and TRBJ1-1; D unclear. V was clipped by 6 bases and J by 1 base, with 19 bases between them. There are 16 residues in the CDR3. Germline CDR1 is SGHDT and CDR2 is YYEEEE. The chain's CDR3 is CASTPRSGRQNTEAFF. In DNA, the CDR3 is TGTGCCAGCACCCCCCGCAGCGGACGTCAGAACACTGAAGCTTTCTTT.

The genes are TRBV5-6 and TRBJ1-1, with D tentatively TRBD1 (5 bases). V was clipped by 0 bases and J by 0 bases, with 9 bases between them. CDR1 is SGHDT, CDR2 YYEEEE, per germline. The CDR3 consists of 15 residues. The CDR3 DNA reads TGTGCCAGCAGCTTGGGCGGGACGGTGAACACTGAAGCTTTCTTT. Its translation: CASSLGGTVNTEAFF.

V usage is TRBV7-8 and J usage is TRBJ2-1; 9 bases are shared with TRBD1. The J segment lost 8 bases and the V segment lost 8 bases, leaving 7 bases of the junction unmatched. This CDR3 has 13 residues. Per germline, CDR1 SGHVS and CDR2 FQNEAQ. CDR3 amino acids: CASRGQGKDEQFF. The CDR3 DNA reads as TGTGCCAGCCGGGGACAGGGAAAGGATGAGCAGTTCTTC.

The V and J genes are TRBV6-1 and TRBJ2-7; no reliable D call. The ends were cut back, 1 base at V and 2 bases at J, with 9 bases in the middle. The CDR3 has 14 amino acids. Germline V gene lookup returns CDR1 MNHNS and CDR2 SASEGT. CDR3 loop: CASSEVGSTYEQYF. CDR3 in DNA: TGTGCCAGCAGTGAAGTGGGCAGTACCTACGAGCAGTACTTC.

The gene calls are TRBV5-6 and TRBJ1-5; no clear D. Trimming left V 2 bases short and J 0 bases short, with 6 bases between. The CDR3 is 14 residues long. The germline V gene has CDR1 SGHDT and CDR2 YYEEEE. CDR3 in amino acids: CASSFGSSNQPQHF. CDR3 bases: TGTGCCAGCAGCTTCGGTAGTAGCAATCAGCCCCAGCATTTT. Combining the CDR3 with reference TRBV5-6 and TRBJ1-5 gives the whole variable domain DAGVTQSPTHLIKTRGQQVTLRCSPKSGHDTVSWYQQALGQGPQFIFQYYEEEERQRGNFPDRFSGHQFPNYSSELNVNALLLGDSALYLCASSFGSSNQPQHFGDGTRLSIL.

The chain joins TRBV7-3 to TRBJ2-1; the D gene is possibly TRBD2 (5 bases). CDR1 SGHTA and CDR2 FQGTGA come from the germline V gene. The CDR3 loop spans 18 amino acids. V lost 5 bases and J lost 7, with 27 bases in between. CDR3 amino acids: CASSARDPRDPSRNEQFF. Written as DNA, the CDR3 is TGTGCCAGCAGCGCCCGGGATCCCCGAGACCCCTCGCGGAATGAGCAGTTCTTC.

J is TRBJ1-6 and V is TRBV10-3; weak D call: TRBD1 (5 bases). This CDR3 is 15 amino acids long. The V end was cut by 6 bases, the J end by 0 bases, with 9 bases between. Germline CDR1 and CDR2: ENHRY and SYGVKD. Written as DNA, the CDR3 is TGTGCCATCAGCGGGACTAGCTCCTATAATTCACCCCTCCACTTT. Protein product: CAISGTSSYNSPLHF.

This clone has a single count. The gene calls are TRBV5-6 and TRBJ2-1; a possible D gene is TRBD1 (5 bases). Germline values: CDR1 SGHDT, CDR2 YYEEEE. The V and J ends lost 1 base and 7 bases respectively, with 21 bases between them. The CDR3 runs to 17 residues. The CDR3 DNA reads TGTGCCAGCAGCTTGCTTGCCTGGGGATTAGGGGAAAATGAGCAGTTCTTC. This encodes CASSLLAWGLGENEQFF.

This sequence joins TRBV27 and TRBJ1-1; D ambiguous. V lost 2 bases and J 0 bases, leaving 10 bases between the germline ends. Germline lookup yields CDR1 MNHEY and CDR2 SMNVEV (reference sequence). The CDR3 runs 15 residues. CDR3 in amino acids: CASSLGGYLNTEAFF. CDR3 coding DNA: TGTGCCAGCAGTTTAGGAGGGTACTTGAACACTGAAGCTTTCTTT.

This clone was picked up a small number of times. The chain joins TRBV19 to TRBJ1-4; TRBD1 matches 9 bases. This CDR3 has 14 residues. CDR1 and CDR2 from the germline V gene are LNHDA and SQIVND (reference sequence). Losses at the gene ends were 7 bases for V and 8 bases for J; bases not matched to a gene: 8. The CDR3 DNA reads as TGTGCCAGTACCATACCGGGACAGGGCGAAAAACTGTTTTTT. Its protein is CASTIPGQGEKLFF.

The chain has TRBV5-6 and TRBJ2-1; 9 nucleotides line up with TRBD1. V dropped 4 bases and J dropped 9; count of bases not matched to a gene: 5. CDR3 size: 13 residues. Germline values: CDR1 SGHDT, CDR2 YYEEEE. The CDR3 sequence: CASSRTGGSEQFF. The CDR3 nucleotides read TGTGCCAGCAGCCGAACAGGGGGCAGTGAGCAGTTCTTC.

J is TRBJ1-6 and V is TRBV7-9, with D possibly being TRBD1 (6 bases). V was pared by 1 base and J by 9 bases, with 16 bases between. The CDR3 consists of 16 residues. Looked up from germline, CDR1 is SEHNR and CDR2 is FQNEAQ (reference sequence). In DNA, the CDR3 is TGTGCCAGCAGCTTAGGTGGGGGCCGAAATACTTCACCCCTCCACTTT. It translates to CASSLGGGRNTSPLHF.

This chain joins TRBV11-2 and TRBJ2-5; a possible D gene is TRBD2 (7 bases). CDR1 is SGHAT, CDR2 FQNNGV, per germline. This CDR3 is 16 amino acids long. Trimming took 3 bases from V and 4 from J, leaving 18 bases between them. The CDR3 sequence is CASSLYRGADLETQYF. The CDR3 DNA follows: TGTGCCAGCAGCTTGTATCGGGGGGCCGATTTAGAGACCCAGTACTTC.

J is TRBJ1-1 and V is TRBV18; the match to TRBD1 covers 7 bases. The CDR3 is 15 amino acids. Germline CDR1 and CDR2: KGHSH and LQKENI. The V gene end was trimmed by 3 bases and the J gene end by 4 bases; junction bases not matched to a gene: 8. This CDR3 is CASSPGTAQGTEAFF. DNA for the CDR3: TGTGCCAGCTCACCGGGGACAGCTCAGGGCACTGAAGCTTTCTTT.

The chain combines TRBV7-3 with TRBJ2-1; 9 bases map to TRBD2. In germline, CDR1 is SGHTA, CDR2 FQGTGA. V shed 1 base, J shed 6 bases, and the junction held 4 bases outside the gene matches. The CDR3 is 15 amino acids. CDR3 protein: CASSLMAGGGNEQFF. CDR3 bases: TGTGCCAGCAGCTTAATGGCGGGGGGGGGCAATGAGCAGTTCTTC.

To note about this clone: The sample holds other DNA sequences that translate to the same CDR3. V is TRBV19 and J is TRBJ1-3, with a possible D match to TRBD1 (5 bases). The CDR3 consists of 14 residues. Trimming removed 1 base at V and 4 bases at J, with 8 bases between. Germline V gene sequence: CDR1 LNHDA, CDR2 SQIVND (reference sequence). The CDR3 sequence is CASSIGGSGNTIYF. The CDR3 coding sequence is TGTGCCAGTAGTATAGGGGGCTCGGGAAACACCATATATTTT.

CDR3 amino acids: CASTPSDRGHEKLFF. The CDR3 bases are TGCGCCAGCACACCTTCGGACAGGGGGCATGAAAAACTGTTTTTT. V and J are TRBV4-1 and TRBJ1-4; 11 nucleotides align to TRBD1. CDR3 size: 15 residues. J gave up 6 bases and V 7 bases, and 7 bases lay outside the gene matches. Germline CDR1 is MGHRA and CDR2 is YSYEKL.